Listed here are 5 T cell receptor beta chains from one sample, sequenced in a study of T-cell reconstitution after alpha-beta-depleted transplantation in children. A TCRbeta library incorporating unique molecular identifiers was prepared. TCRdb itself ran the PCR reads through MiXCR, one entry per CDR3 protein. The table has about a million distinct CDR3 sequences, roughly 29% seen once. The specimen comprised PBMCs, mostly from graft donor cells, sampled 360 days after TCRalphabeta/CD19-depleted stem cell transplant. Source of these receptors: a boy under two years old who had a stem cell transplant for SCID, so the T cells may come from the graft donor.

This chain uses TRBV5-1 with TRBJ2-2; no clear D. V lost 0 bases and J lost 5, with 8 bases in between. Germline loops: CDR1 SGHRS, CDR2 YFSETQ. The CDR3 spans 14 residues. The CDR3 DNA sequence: TGCGCCAGCAGCTTGGGCCAACCGACCGGGGAGCTGTTTTTT. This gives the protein CASSLGQPTGELFF.

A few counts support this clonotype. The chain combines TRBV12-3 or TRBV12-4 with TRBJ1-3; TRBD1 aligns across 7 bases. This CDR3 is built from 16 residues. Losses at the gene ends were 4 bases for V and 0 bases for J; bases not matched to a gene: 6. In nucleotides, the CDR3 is TGTGCCAGCAGTTCACAGGGGACTACCTCTGGAAACACCATATATTTT. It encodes CASSSQGTTSGNTIYF.

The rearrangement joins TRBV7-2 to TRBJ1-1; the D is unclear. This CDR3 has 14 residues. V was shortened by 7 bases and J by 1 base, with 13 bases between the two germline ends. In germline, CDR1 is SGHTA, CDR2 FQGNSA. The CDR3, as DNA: TGTGCCAGCACCCCGGCCGGACGGAACACTGAAGCTTTCTTT. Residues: CASTPAGRNTEAFF.

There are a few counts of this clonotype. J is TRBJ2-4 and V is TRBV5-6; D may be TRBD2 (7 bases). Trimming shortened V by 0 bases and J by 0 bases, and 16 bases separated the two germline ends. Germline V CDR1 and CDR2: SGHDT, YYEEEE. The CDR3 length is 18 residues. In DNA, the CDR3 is TGTGCCAGCAGCTTGGAGGGGAGGGACAACTTAGCCAAAAACATTCAGTACTTC. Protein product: CASSLEGRDNLAKNIQYF.

The CDR3 spells CSARDFRRAIAKNIQYF. CDR3 nucleotides: TGCAGTGCTAGAGATTTTCGAAGGGCGATAGCCAAAAACATTCAGTACTTC. The chain joins TRBV20-1 to TRBJ2-4; no definite D call. The CDR3 runs 17 residues. V shed 0 bases and J shed 0 bases, with 15 bases lying between them. The germline V gene has CDR1 DFQATT and CDR2 SNEGSKA (reference sequence).